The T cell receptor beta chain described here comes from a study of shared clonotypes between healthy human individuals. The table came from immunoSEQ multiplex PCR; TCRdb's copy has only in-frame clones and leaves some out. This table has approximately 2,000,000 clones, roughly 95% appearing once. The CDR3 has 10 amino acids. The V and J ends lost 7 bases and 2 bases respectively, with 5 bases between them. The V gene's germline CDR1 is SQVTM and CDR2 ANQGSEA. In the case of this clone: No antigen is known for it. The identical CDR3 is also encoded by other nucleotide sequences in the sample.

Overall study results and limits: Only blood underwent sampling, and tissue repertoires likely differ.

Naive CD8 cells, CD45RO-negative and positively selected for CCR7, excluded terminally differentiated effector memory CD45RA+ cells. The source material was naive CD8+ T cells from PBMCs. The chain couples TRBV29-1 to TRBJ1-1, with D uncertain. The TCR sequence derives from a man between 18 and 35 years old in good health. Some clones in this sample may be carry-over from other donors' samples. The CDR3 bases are TGCAGCGGAGTAAACACTGAAGCTTTCTTT. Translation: CSGVNTEAFF.